The rows below give T cell receptor beta chains drawn from one sample of a study of blood T cells in healthy people across ages. TCRdb recomputed calls from the 5' RACE reads with MiXCR, one row per CDR3 protein. The sample yields 900,000 to 950,000 distinct CDR3 sequences, 25% to 30% seen once. This sample was shared with a second study, whose subject was T cells of mothers and their children.

Sequencing used blood. Receptors were obtained from a woman aged 40 to 55 in good health. Both conserved end residues are part of each CDR3. The D gene is left open where the match is weak. Part of the rows lack a size; the others show once, few, many or a class for expanded clones.

abundance | j_gene | v_gene | d_gene | CDR3aa | CDR3nt
NA | TRBJ2-2 | TRBV5-4 | NA | CASSRNTGERFF | TGTGCCAGCAGCCGGAACACCGGGGAGCGGTTTTTT
many | TRBJ2-7 | TRBV18 | NA | CASSPGVVSSYEQYF | TGTGCCAGCTCACCCGGGGTCGTTAGCTCCTACGAGCAGTACTTC
once | TRBJ2-1 | TRBV20-1 | TRBD2 | CSARAFRGGASEQFF | TGCAGTGCTAGAGCCTTCCGCGGGGGGGCAAGCGAGCAGTTCTTC
many | TRBJ2-5 | TRBV7-3 | NA | CASSGGNQETQYF | TGTGCCAGCAGTGGGGGGAACCAAGAGACCCAGTACTTC
NA | TRBJ2-7 | TRBV7-8 | NA | CASSLQLSRQYEQYF | TGTGCCAGCAGCTTACAATTGAGTAGACAGTACGAGCAGTACTTC
NA | TRBJ1-1 | TRBV9 | NA | CASSVGAGVTEAFF | TGTGCCAGCAGCGTAGGGGCAGGGGTTACTGAAGCTTTCTTT
few | TRBJ2-7 | TRBV12-3/TRBV12-4 | NA | CAGSFSVPRGRVYEQYF | TGTGCCGGCAGTTTTTCCGTACCTAGGGGCAGAGTCTACGAGCAGTACTTC
NA | TRBJ2-7 | TRBV7-9 | NA | CASSLAWSVGGKTYNEQYF | TGTGCCAGCAGCTTAGCTTGGTCGGTAGGAGGGAAGACCTACAATGAGCAGTACTTC
many | TRBJ2-7 | TRBV29-1 | NA | CSAPMGGNPYEQYF | TGCAGCGCCCCGATGGGGGGTAACCCCTACGAGCAGTACTTC
few | TRBJ1-5 | TRBV6-1 | TRBD1 | CASRRGTGTGTYSNQPQHF | TGTGCCAGCAGAAGAGGGACTGGGACAGGGACCTATAGCAATCAGCCCCAGCATTTT
few | TRBJ2-1 | TRBV28 | TRBD2 | CASSRRGVTANEQFF | TGTGCCAGCAGCCGCCGGGGGGTCACCGCCAATGAGCAGTTCTTC
NA | TRBJ2-5 | TRBV7-2 | NA | CASSFRGAGETQYF | TGTGCCAGCAGCTTCCGGGGGGCGGGAGAGACCCAGTACTTC
few | TRBJ2-3 | TRBV12-3/TRBV12-4 | NA | CASSLVVGDQTDTQYF | TGTGCCAGCAGTTTAGTCGTTGGAGATCAAACAGATACGCAGTATTTT
many | TRBJ2-7 | TRBV27 | TRBD2 | CASGSGGLPYEQYF | TGTGCCAGCGGAAGCGGGGGGCTCCCCTACGAGCAGTACTTC
NA | TRBJ2-1 | TRBV7-2 | NA | CASSLTKLVNEQFF | TGTGCCAGCAGCCTGACTAAATTGGTAAATGAGCAGTTCTTC
NA | TRBJ2-2 | TRBV7-7 | TRBD2 | CASSLTTSVRSGELFF | TGTGCTAGCAGCTTAACGACTAGCGTTCGGTCCGGGGAGCTGTTTTTT
few | TRBJ1-2 | TRBV27 | TRBD1 | CASSWDRDDYGYTF | TGTGCCAGCAGTTGGGACAGGGACGACTATGGCTACACCTTC
NA | TRBJ1-5 | TRBV4-1 | NA | CASSQTRDSNQPQHF | TGCGCCAGCAGCCAAACCCGGGACAGCAATCAGCCCCAGCATTTT
few | TRBJ2-3 | TRBV25-1 | NA | CASSEGGRGRTDTQYF | TGTGCCAGCAGTGAAGGGGGACGGGGCCGCACAGATACGCAGTATTTT
many | TRBJ2-1 | TRBV5-1 | TRBD1 | CASSSDLIGTGGNEQFF | TGCGCCAGCAGTTCTGACCTAATCGGGACAGGGGGCAATGAGCAGTTCTTC
NA | TRBJ1-1 | TRBV11-2 | NA | CASSQRDPSFPPEAFF | TGTGCCAGCAGTCAAAGAGACCCGTCCTTCCCTCCTGAAGCTTTCTTT
many | TRBJ2-1 | TRBV24-1 | NA | CATSDLDYNEQFF | TGTGCCACCAGTGATTTGGACTACAATGAGCAGTTCTTC
few | TRBJ1-1 | TRBV12-3/TRBV12-4 | TRBD1 | CASSFGGTGDTEAFF | TGTGCCAGCAGTTTCGGAGGGACAGGGGACACTGAAGCTTTCTTT
few | TRBJ1-5 | TRBV2 | TRBD1 | CASSEYWGTVPYSNQPQHF | TGTGCCAGCAGTGAATATTGGGGGACAGTTCCTTATAGCAATCAGCCCCAGCATTTT
NA | TRBJ2-3 | TRBV28 | NA | CATEIHSTDTQYF | TGTGCCACCGAGATCCATAGCACAGATACGCAGTATTTT
many | TRBJ2-7 | TRBV5-1 | NA | CASSSTLQGYEQYF | TGCGCCAGCAGCTCAACCCTACAGGGCTACGAGCAGTACTTC
NA | TRBJ1-2 | TRBV5-1 | NA | CASSLEGSSRYGYTF | TGCGCCAGCAGCTTGGAGGGCAGCTCCCGTTATGGCTACACCTTC
NA | TRBJ2-3 | TRBV7-2 | TRBD1 | CASSLEVLNRGTDTQYF | TGTGCCAGCAGCTTAGAGGTCCTAAACAGGGGGACAGATACGCAGTATTTT
many | TRBJ2-7 | TRBV7-8 | NA | CASSLANLGVSYEQYF | TGTGCCAGCAGCTTAGCTAATCTCGGGGTCTCCTACGAGCAGTACTTC
NA | TRBJ2-7 | TRBV7-2 | NA | CSSSVRASTDEQYF | TGTTCCAGCAGCGTCCGGGCCTCGACCGACGAGCAGTACTTC
many | TRBJ2-3 | TRBV4-1 | NA | CASRRTFSTDTQYF | TGCGCCAGCAGACGTACTTTCAGCACAGATACGCAGTATTTT
many | TRBJ2-7 | TRBV27 | TRBD1 | CASSRDSLSYEQYF | TGTGCCAGCAGTAGGGACAGCCTCTCCTACGAGCAGTACTTC
few | TRBJ1-3 | TRBV14 | NA | CASSPDVAGNTIYF | TGTGCCAGCAGCCCAGACGTGGCTGGAAACACCATATATTTT
NA | TRBJ1-3 | TRBV28 | NA | CATRRGRPGNTIYF | TGTGCCACCCGGAGGGGCCGACCTGGAAACACCATATATTTT
many | TRBJ2-1 | TRBV9 | NA | CASSVAAGGGVNEQFF | TGTGCCAGCAGCGTAGCAGCCGGTGGAGGGGTAAATGAGCAGTTCTTC
many | TRBJ1-2 | TRBV9 | TRBD1 | CASSAGTGSTPNYGYTF | TGTGCCAGCAGCGCCGGGACAGGGAGTACCCCTAACTATGGCTACACCTTC
many | TRBJ2-7 | TRBV6-2/TRBV6-3 | TRBD2 | CASSSTSGSNDYEQYF | TGTGCCAGCAGTTCGACTAGCGGGAGCAACGACTACGAGCAGTACTTC
few | TRBJ1-5 | TRBV29-1 | NA | CSVEETQGQPQHF | TGCAGCGTTGAAGAGACTCAGGGACAGCCCCAGCATTTT
NA | TRBJ2-1 | TRBV6-5 | NA | CASSYFGPRGEEGEQFF | TGTGCCAGCAGTTACTTTGGGCCTCGGGGCGAGGAGGGTGAGCAGTTCTTC
few | TRBJ1-1 | TRBV7-3 | NA | CASSSDITGEAFF | TGTGCCAGCAGCTCGGACATAACAGGGGAAGCTTTCTTT
NA | TRBJ2-7 | TRBV28 | NA | CASTRTDYEQYF | TGTGCTAGCACCCGGACAGATTACGAGCAGTACTTC
NA | TRBJ2-3 | TRBV20-1 | NA | CSARIRADTQYF | TGCAGTGCTAGGATACGGGCAGATACGCAGTATTTT
NA | TRBJ1-6 | TRBV6-2/TRBV6-3 | TRBD1 | CANSYGQGASPLHF | TGTGCCAACAGTTACGGACAGGGGGCTTCACCCCTCCACTTT
NA | TRBJ1-5 | TRBV28 | NA | CASSLSGTGVRLLRHF | TGTGCCAGCAGTTTATCCGGTACGGGGGTCCGTCTGCTCCGGCATTTT
NA | TRBJ2-7 | TRBV27 | NA | CASSLSGQYEQYF | TGTGCCAGCAGTTTATCCGGACAGTACGAGCAGTACTTC
NA | TRBJ1-1 | TRBV20-1 | TRBD1 | CSAGGTGGFDTEAFF | TGCAGTGCTGGCGGGACAGGGGGCTTTGACACTGAAGCTTTCTTT
few | TRBJ2-7 | TRBV11-2 | NA | CASSLVDGSSYEQYF | TGTGCCAGCAGCTTAGTAGACGGAAGCTCCTACGAGCAGTACTTC
NA | TRBJ1-2 | TRBV11-1 | TRBD1 | CASSWGQEDYGYTF | TGTGCCAGCAGCTGGGGACAGGAAGACTATGGCTACACCTTC